These T cell receptor beta chains were read from a single sample in a study of blood T cell repertoires in COVID-19. Measured with immunoSEQ multiplex PCR; TCRdb has only the in-frame clones, and not every one. Among 650,000 to 800,000 clones, about nine tenths were seen once, and the ten largest hold approximately 0.25%. The specimen sequenced was peripheral blood. The receptors come from a woman younger than 30 with acute or convalescent COVID-19. Each CDR3 is given with its conserved first and last residue. The order of the fields is CDR3 length, V gene, CDR3 protein.

>13|TRBV12-5
CASGNRENTEAFF
>16|TRBV7-8
CASSFGNTGDLYEQYF
>16|TRBV4-2
CASSQGLAGEEETQYF
>15|TRBV13
CASSNRGRDNYGYTF
>15|TRBV19
CASSTTGGMVYGYTF
>17|TRBV4-3
CASSQGGGGSLNSPLHF
>17|TRBV3-1/TRBV3-2
CASSQDRSRGATVELFF
>15|TRBV18
CASSPGGGASYEQYF
>13|TRBV27
CASSFTGSYEQYF
>16|TRBV7-2
CASSLAQGLVNTEAFF
>17|TRBV7-3
CASRHKSLASGNNEQFF
>15|TRBV5-5
CASSYASDTAYGYTF
>12|TRBV19
CASSGEAYEQYF
>15|TRBV5-5
CASSLVLVSGNTIYF
>10|TRBV20-1
CSAYSRGYTF
>17|TRBV7-8
CASSPRLVGTGANEQYF
>16|TRBV7-3
CASSLTISGGNNEQFF
>16|TRBV12-2
CASRFSGQSMNTEAFF
>15|TRBV3-1/TRBV3-2
CASSQARQGADTQYF
>16|TRBV4-1
CASSQDEGARGNTIYF
>14|TRBV29-1
CSVGSRPRTDTQYF
>14|TRBV6-5
CAAKNRVLNTEAFF
>15|TRBV19
CASRLNREFWDGYTF
>14|TRBV7-2
CASRVGGSGNTIYF
>13|TRBV9
CASSVQGSYGYTF
>18|TRBV9
CASSEITKAQGFNSPLHF
>12|TRBV7-9
CASSFGNSPLHF
>14|TRBV7-3
CASSLRGSYSPLHF
>16|TRBV21-1
CASSTNRGRCGYEQYF
>15|TRBV5-8
CASSLAAQDRDGYTF
>13|TRBV2
CASSMQGQETQYF
>15|TRBV27
CASSLEPLGGYGYTF